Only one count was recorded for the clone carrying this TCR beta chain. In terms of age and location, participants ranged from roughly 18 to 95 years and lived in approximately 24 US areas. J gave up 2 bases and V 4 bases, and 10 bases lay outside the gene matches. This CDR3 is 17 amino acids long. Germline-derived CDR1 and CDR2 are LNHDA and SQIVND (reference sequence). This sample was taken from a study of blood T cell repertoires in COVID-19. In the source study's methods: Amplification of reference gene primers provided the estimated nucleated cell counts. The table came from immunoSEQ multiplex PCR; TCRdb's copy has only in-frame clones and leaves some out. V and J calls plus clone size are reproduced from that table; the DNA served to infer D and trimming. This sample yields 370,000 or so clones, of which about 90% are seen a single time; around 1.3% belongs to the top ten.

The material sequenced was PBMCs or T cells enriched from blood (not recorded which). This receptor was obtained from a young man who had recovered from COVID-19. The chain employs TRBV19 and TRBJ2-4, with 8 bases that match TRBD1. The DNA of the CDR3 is TGTGCCAGTAGTACTGGACAGGGTGGGTTGACCAAAAACATTCAGTACTTC. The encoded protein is CASSTGQGGLTKNIQYF.